This TCR beta chain was documented in a study of CD8 T cells in Susac syndrome. Study outcomes and limitations: As acknowledged by the study, its TCR sequencing and HLA analysis included a relatively small number of individuals.

Random hexamers served to reverse transcribe roughly 0.45 to 1 ug RNA. Amplification of TCR beta CDR3 was carried out by immunoSEQ multiplex PCR, which covered 54 Vbeta and 13 Jbeta segments. TCRdb called the immunoSEQ multiplex PCR reads again in MiXCR, with one record for every CDR3 protein. The sample carries roughly 130,000 distinct CDR3 sequences, about 95% recorded once. Germline trimming cut 7 bases from V and 4 bases from J; bases unmatched to any gene: 10. This CDR3 spans 15 amino acids. Germline CDR1 is SNHLY and CDR2 is FYNNEI. This clonotype was seen only once. Its antigen remains unidentified. Each multiple sclerosis control was a treatment-naive patient with relapsing-remitting disease that was either stable or active. FACS enriched CD8+ TEMRA cells, while bulk CD8+ and CD4+ were negatively isolated.

The sample consisted of CD4+ T cells from PBMCs. The clonotype was recovered from a human donor with multiple sclerosis. The chain combines TRBV2 with TRBJ2-5, with 9 bases that match TRBD2. For the CDR3, the DNA is TGTGCCAGCAATCTAGCGGGATGGAAAGGAGAGACCCAGTACTTC. Encoded protein: CASNLAGWKGETQYF. Full variable domain (remainder filled in from reference TRBV2 and TRBJ2-5): EPEVTQTPSHQVTQMGQEVILRCVPISNHLYFYWYRQILGQKVEFLVSFYNNEISEKSEIFDDQFSVERPDGSNFTLKIRSTKLEDSAMYFCASNLAGWKGETQYFGPGTRLLVL.